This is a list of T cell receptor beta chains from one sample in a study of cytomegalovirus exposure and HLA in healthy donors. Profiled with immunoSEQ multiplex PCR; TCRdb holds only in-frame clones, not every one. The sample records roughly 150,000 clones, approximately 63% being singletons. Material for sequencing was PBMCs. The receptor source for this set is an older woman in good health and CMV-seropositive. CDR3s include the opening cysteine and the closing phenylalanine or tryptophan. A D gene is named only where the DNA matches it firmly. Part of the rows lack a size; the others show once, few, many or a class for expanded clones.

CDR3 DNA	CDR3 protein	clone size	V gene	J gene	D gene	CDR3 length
TGTGCCAGCAGTTTCCGACAGCTAACACCTCTTCGCAACACCATATATTTT	CASSFRQLTPLRNTIYF	.	TRBV28	TRBJ1-3	.	17
TGTGCCAGCAGCTTGGAACCTAATAGCAATCAGCCCCAGCATTTT	CASSLEPNSNQPQHF	.	TRBV5-4	TRBJ1-5	.	15
TGCGCCAGCAGCTTACAAGGGAGGGGCAATCAGCCCCAGCATTTT	CASSLQGRGNQPQHF	once	TRBV5-1	TRBJ1-5	.	15
TGTGCCAGCAGCTTCGGGGGTTTCACTGAAGCTTTCTTT	CASSFGGFTEAFF	.	TRBV11-1	TRBJ1-1	.	13
TGTGCCAGCAGTGGGCCGGGACAGGGGGGAAAGACCCAGTACTTC	CASSGPGQGGKTQYF	.	TRBV6-1	TRBJ2-5	TRBD1	15
TGTGCCAGTAGTATTACATTGGACATGGGTCAGCCCCAGCATTTT	CASSITLDMGQPQHF	.	TRBV19	TRBJ1-5	.	15
TGTGCCAGCAGTTCCATGTCCGAGCAGTACTTC	CASSSMSEQYF	.	TRBV6-5	TRBJ2-7	.	11
TGTGCCAGCAGTTTCACGAGTTTGCGCAATCAGCCCCAGCATTTT	CASSFTSLRNQPQHF	.	TRBV28	TRBJ1-5	.	15
TGTGCCAGCAGCCGCGATCCAGGGGGGTACGGCTACACCTTC	CASSRDPGGYGYTF	few	TRBV28	TRBJ1-2	TRBD1	14
TGTGCCAGTAGTCCGGGGACTAGCGGGAGGTCGTACGAGCAGTACTTC	CASSPGTSGRSYEQYF	few	TRBV19	TRBJ2-7	TRBD2	16
TGTGCCAGCAGTCCCGGACAGGGCTATAATTCACCCCTCCACTTT	CASSPGQGYNSPLHF	.	TRBV5-4	TRBJ1-6	TRBD1	15
TGCAGCGTTGAACGGGGACTAGCGGGAGGGGGAGCCGAGCAGTACTTC	CSVERGLAGGGAEQYF	.	TRBV29-1	TRBJ2-7	TRBD2	16
TGTGCCAGCAGCTTAGGCGGCGAGCAGTACTTC	CASSLGGEQYF	.	TRBV13	TRBJ2-7	.	11
TGTGCCTGGAGTGTACGGGGTCGTGCTGAAGCTTTCTTT	CAWSVRGRAEAFF	few	TRBV30	TRBJ1-1	.	13
TGTGCCAGCAGTCTCAGGGGGATTGGCACAGATACGCAGTATTTT	CASSLRGIGTDTQYF	few	TRBV6-5	TRBJ2-3	TRBD1	15
TGTGCCTGGACAACCGGGACAGTAAATGAGCAGTTCTTC	CAWTTGTVNEQFF	.	TRBV30	TRBJ2-1	TRBD1	13
TGTGCCAGTGGATTCCCGGGACAGGGGAATGAAAAACTGTTTTTT	CASGFPGQGNEKLFF	.	TRBV6-1	TRBJ1-4	TRBD1	15
TGTGCCAGCAGCATGGGGACTTACAATGAGCAGTTCTTC	CASSMGTYNEQFF	.	TRBV5-4	TRBJ2-1	.	13
TGTGCCAGCAGCCCCGAGGGGACTGCAGATACGCAGTATTTT	CASSPEGTADTQYF	.	TRBV11-3	TRBJ2-3	.	14
TGTGCCAGCAGGCCTAACCTGAACACTGAAGCTTTCTTT	CASRPNLNTEAFF	.	TRBV28	TRBJ1-1	.	13
TGTGCCAGCTCACCAGGGGAGAATCAGCCCCAGCATTTT	CASSPGENQPQHF	.	TRBV18	TRBJ1-5	.	13
TGTGCCAGCACCCTTGGAAGGGGTAATGAAAAACTGTTTTTT	CASTLGRGNEKLFF	once	TRBV6-1	TRBJ1-4	.	14
TGTGCCAGCAGGACAGGGACCTTGGGAGAAAAACTGTTTTTT	CASRTGTLGEKLFF	.	TRBV27	TRBJ1-4	TRBD1	14
TGTGCCAGCCTCGGTCAGGATGTGGGAGCTAACTATGGCTACACCTTC	CASLGQDVGANYGYTF	.	TRBV28	TRBJ1-2	.	16
TGCGCCAGCAGTTCGGAGCCTGCCGGTCAGCCCCAGCATTTT	CASSSEPAGQPQHF	.	TRBV5-1	TRBJ1-5	.	14
TGTGCCAGCAGTTCATTTGGGACTAGCCCACCCTACGAGCAGTACTTC	CASSSFGTSPPYEQYF	.	TRBV28	TRBJ2-7	TRBD2	16
TGTGCCAGCAGCCGGGGCAGGGCCCAGCAAAGGGAAGCTTTCTTT	CASSRGRAQQREAFF	.	TRBV4-2	TRBJ1-1	.	15
TGTGCCAGCAGCGTAGGTATTTATGCGGATAACTATGGCTACACCTTC	CASSVGIYADNYGYTF	.	TRBV9	TRBJ1-2	.	16
TGTGCCAGCAGCCCCACCGTGGTCCAGGTACACAATGAGCAGTTCTTC	CASSPTVVQVHNEQFF	.	TRBV7-3	TRBJ2-1	.	16
TGTGCCAGCACCCCAGGCCCCCGACGACAGTTACAAGAGACCCAGTACTTC	CASTPGPRRQLQETQYF	.	TRBV9	TRBJ2-5	.	17
TGTGCCAGCAGCCAGGAAGCAGGGGGGAACATTCAGTACTTC	CASSQEAGGNIQYF	.	TRBV14	TRBJ2-4	.	14